These 11 T cell receptor beta chains share one sample of origin, sequenced in a study of OX40 agonist ivuxolimab in advanced cancers. Clones were sequenced by immunoSEQ multiplex PCR, and TCRdb holds only the in-frame ones, with some missing. The sample holds 65,000 to 75,000 clones, more than 75% seen once. This material consisted of CD4+ or CD8+ T cells sorted from blood, taken in a trial of the OX40 agonist ivuxolimab. The receptors shown here come from an adult with an advanced solid tumor such as melanoma, head and neck, liver or kidney cancer.

V usage is TRBV21-1 and J usage is TRBJ2-2; TRBD1, the table's D call, lacks a check against the DNA. TRBV21-1 is labeled a pseudogene. This CDR3 is 16 amino acids long. This CDR3 is CASSKAPGGILGELFF. DNA of the CDR3: TGTGCCAGCAGCAAAGCGCCAGGGGGGATACTCGGGGAGCTGTTTTTT.

The chain links TRBV18 to TRBJ2-3; tentatively, D is TRBD1 or TRBD2 (5 bases each). The V gene's germline CDR1 is KGHSH and CDR2 LQKENI. Trimming removed 4 bases from V and 2 bases from J, with 10 bases in between. This CDR3 spans 14 amino acids. The CDR3 protein is CASSRGTATDTQYF. CDR3 bases: TGTGCCAGCTCACGAGGGACGGCCACAGATACGCAGTATTTT.

This chain links TRBV28 with TRBJ2-6; 8 bases agree with TRBD1. Germline V gene data show CDR1 as MDHEN and CDR2 as SYDVKM. Unmatched junction bases numbered 4, after V lost 6 bases and J lost 0 bases. The CDR3 extends over 16 amino acids. CDR3 loop: CASRSTGGSGANVLTF. The CDR3 DNA reads TGTGCCAGCAGATCTACAGGGGGCTCTGGGGCCAACGTCCTGACTTTC.

A single count supports this clone. This sequence joins TRBV5-1 and TRBJ1-2, with TRBD1 matching 7 bases. The length of the CDR3 is 14 residues. With V trimmed by 3 bases and J by 4 bases, 6 bases remained unmatched. Per the germline V gene, CDR1 is SGHRS and CDR2 is YFSETQ. The CDR3 region is CASSSGAGGYGYTF. The CDR3 DNA follows: TGCGCCAGCAGCTCAGGGGCAGGGGGCTATGGCTACACCTTC.

The chain recombines TRBV7-2 with TRBJ1-5; maybe TRBD1 (5 bases). Trimming took off 7 bases at V and 5 bases at J, with 18 bases between the two ends. Germline CDR1 is SGHTA and CDR2 is FQGNSA. CDR3 length equals 15 residues. CDR3 nucleotides: TGTGCCAGCACTCTTGGGGCAGGGCCGTATCAGCCCCAGCATTTT. Its translation is CASTLGAGPYQPQHF.

J is TRBJ2-3 and V is TRBV7-9; D is perhaps TRBD1 (6 bases). Germline values: CDR1 SEHNR, CDR2 FQNEAQ (reference sequence). The germline V and J ends were trimmed by 5 bases and 0 bases, with 9 bases remaining between them. The length of the CDR3 is 14 residues. The CDR3 sequence is CASSQGPSTDTQYF. The CDR3 nucleotides are TGTGCCAGCAGCCAGGGGCCTAGCACAGATACGCAGTATTTT. Combining the CDR3 with reference TRBV7-9 and TRBJ2-3 gives the whole variable domain DTGVSQNPRHKITKRGQNVTFRCDPISEHNRLYWYRQTLGQGPEFLTYFQNEAQLEKSRLLSDRFSAERPKGSFSTLEIQRTEQGDSAMYLCASSQGPSTDTQYFGPGTRLTVL.

This sequence joins TRBV11-2 and TRBJ2-2, with D maybe TRBD1 (6 bases). This CDR3 is built from 15 residues. Trimming took 5 bases from V and 7 from J, leaving 17 bases between them. Germline V gene lookup returns CDR1 SGHAT and CDR2 FQNNGV. CDR3 nucleotide sequence: TGTGCCAGCAGCGTTAGCCAGGGGACGGGCGGGGAGCTGTTTTTT. This gives the protein CASSVSQGTGGELFF.

The rearrangement uses TRBV4-1 and TRBJ1-5; the D is unclear. Germline CDR1 and CDR2: MGHRA and YSYEKL. The V and J ends lost 3 bases and 6 bases respectively, with 9 bases between them. This CDR3 spans 13 amino acids. Here the CDR3 reads CASSQALSQPQHF. DNA for the CDR3: TGCGCCAGCAGCCAGGCCCTCAGTCAGCCCCAGCATTTT.

The chain is built from TRBV5-1 and TRBJ2-5, with D perhaps matching TRBD1 (6 bases). V lost 3 bases to trimming and J lost 0 bases, with 12 bases between them. Germline V gene lookup returns CDR1 SGHRS and CDR2 YFSETQ. The CDR3 contains 15 residues. The DNA for the CDR3 is TGCGCCAGCAGCTCGAGGACAGCTTACCAAGAGACCCAGTACTTC. Amino acids: CASSSRTAYQETQYF. The variable domain in full, with the rest retrieved from reference TRBV5-1 and TRBJ2-5, is KAGVTQTPRYLIKTRGQQVTLSCSPISGHRSVSWYQQTPGQGLQFLFEYFSETQRNKGNFPGRFSGRQFSNSRSEMNVSTLELGDSALYLCASSSRTAYQETQYFGPGTRLLVL.

This chain links TRBV10-1 with TRBJ2-2; D is undetermined. The CDR3 has 13 residues. Germline-derived CDR1 and CDR2 are WNHNN and SYGVQD (reference sequence). V lost 0 bases and J 7 bases, leaving 6 bases between the germline ends. CDR3 protein: CASSESGIGELFF. DNA of the CDR3: TGCGCCAGCAGTGAGTCGGGGATCGGGGAGCTGTTTTTT.

V and J are TRBV5-6 and TRBJ2-3; a weak D match, TRBD2 (5 bases). Germline CDR1 reads SGHDT; CDR2 reads YYEEEE. Trimming shortened V by 4 bases and J by 5 bases, and 17 bases separated the two germline ends. This CDR3 region has 15 residues. CDR3 in amino acids: CASSLPVTGGDTQYF. Here the CDR3 DNA reads TGTGCCAGCAGCCTCCCGGTCACCGGAGGAGATACGCAGTATTTT.